The 16 T cell receptor beta chains below come from one sample, sequenced in a study of blood T cell repertoires in COVID-19. Sequencing used immunoSEQ multiplex PCR; TCRdb keeps in-frame clones, though not all of them. The sample lists about 150,000 clones, around 81% occurring once. The material sequenced was peripheral blood. All receptors derive from a human donor with acute or convalescent COVID-19. The donor label of this sample is uncertain.

The chain recombines TRBV7-9 with TRBJ1-2; TRBD1 matches at 7 bases. V lost 5 bases and J lost 4; bases outside the gene matches: 13. The CDR3 covers 16 residues. The germline V gene encodes CDR1 SEHNR and CDR2 FQNEAQ (reference sequence). The CDR3 bases are TGTGCCAGCAGCCCTACGACAGGGCCAGACTTCTATGGCTACACCTTC. Translation gives CASSPTTGPDFYGYTF.

The chain recombines TRBV10-2 with TRBJ2-7; D gene uncertain. This CDR3 has 13 amino acids. Germline V gene sequence: CDR1 WSHSY, CDR2 SAAADI. V was pared by 2 bases and J by 1 base, with 6 bases between. The CDR3 loop reads CASSEPGSYEQYV. For the CDR3, the DNA is TGCGCCAGCAGTGAGCCCGGGTCCTACGAGCAGTACGTC.

The CDR3, as DNA: TGTGCCAGCAGCAGTGGGGGGGGTGAGACCCAGTACTTC. Translated: CASSSGGGETQYF. The chain combines TRBV9 with TRBJ2-5, with 7 bases fitting TRBD2. The CDR3 is 13 residues long. The V gene end was trimmed by 4 bases and the J gene end by 5 bases; junction bases not matched to a gene: 5. The germline CDR1 and CDR2 sequences are SGDLS and YYNGEE.

This sequence joins TRBV13 and TRBJ2-3; D may be TRBD2 (7 bases). The CDR3 consists of 14 residues. Deletions cut 1 base from V and 4 bases from J, with 9 bases between. The V gene's germline CDR1 is PRHDT and CDR2 FYEKMQ (reference sequence). CDR3 DNA: TGTGCCAGCAGCTTAGCGGGGGGCTCAGATACGCAGTATTTT. Translated: CASSLAGGSDTQYF.

This clone has just one count. This chain links TRBV14 with TRBJ2-7, with TRBD1 matching 8 bases. CDR3 length: 20 residues. The V gene end was trimmed by 3 bases and the J gene end by 0 bases; junction bases not matched to a gene: 19. CDR1 is SGHDN and CDR2 is FVKESK in the germline V gene. CDR3 bases: TGTGCCAGCAGCCAGGGCCTTGGGGGCCAGGGGGCGACTTCCTCCTACGAGCAGTACTTC. Its translation: CASSQGLGGQGATSSYEQYF.

Here the CDR3 DNA reads TGCGCCAGCAGCCAAGCGGGGTCGGCCGGGTCCAACACCATATATTTT. Amino acids: CASSQAGSAGSNTIYF. The chain uses TRBV4-1 and TRBJ1-3; D ambiguous. V gave up 1 base and J gave up 7 bases, with 17 bases separating them. The CDR3 consists of 16 residues. CDR1 and CDR2 from the germline V gene are MGHRA and YSYEKL.

V is TRBV27 and J is TRBJ1-5; TRBD1 matches 8 bases. The CDR3 sequence is 16 residues long. Germline trimming cut 5 bases from V and 2 bases from J; bases unmatched to any gene: 8. Germline V gene data show CDR1 as MNHEY and CDR2 as SMNVEV (reference sequence). The CDR3 coding sequence is TGTGCCAGCAGTGAGCAGGGGGCGATTGGCAATCAGCCCCAGCATTTT. It codes for CASSEQGAIGNQPQHF.

This sequence joins TRBV4-2 and TRBJ2-1, with 8 bases aligning to TRBD2. The V and J ends lost 0 bases and 4 bases, in that order; junction bases with no gene match: 8. Germline CDR1 reads LGHNA; CDR2 reads YNFKEQ. This CDR3 has 17 residues. CDR3 sequence (DNA): TGTGCCAGCAGCCAAGATCTGGCGGGGGGCCTATACAATGAGCAGTTCTTC. Translating gives CASSQDLAGGLYNEQFF.

This clone was detected only once. The V call is TRBV13, the J call TRBJ1-6, with a weak D call TRBD1 (5 bases). CDR1 is PRHDT and CDR2 is FYEKMQ in the germline V gene (reference sequence). V was clipped by 2 bases and J by 10 bases, with 15 bases between them. This CDR3 contains 15 residues. DNA of the CDR3: TGTGCCAGCAGCTTAAGGGGCAGGGTAGGATCACCCCTCCACTTT. Translated: CASSLRGRVGSPLHF.

The rearrangement links TRBV24-1 to TRBJ1-2, with D hard to call. CDR1 is KGHDR, CDR2 SFDVKD, per germline. Trimming removed 3 bases at V and 2 bases at J, with 12 bases between. The CDR3 consists of 15 residues. CDR3 in amino acids: CATSDPSGGNYGYTF. DNA for the CDR3: TGTGCCACCAGTGATCCTTCGGGCGGGAACTATGGCTACACCTTC.

This clone was counted a few times. The CDR3 sequence: CATSLGAHSNQPQHF. CDR3 in DNA: TGTGCCACCAGTCTGGGGGCGCACAGCAATCAGCCCCAGCATTTT. The chain recombines TRBV24-1 with TRBJ1-5, with D possibly being TRBD1 (6 bases). This CDR3 is 15 amino acids long. Deletions cut 6 bases from V and 1 base from J, with 12 bases between. The germline CDR1 and CDR2 sequences are KGHDR and SFDVKD.

The genes are TRBV5-5 and TRBJ2-7; 9 nucleotides align to TRBD1. The germline CDR1 and CDR2 sequences are SGHKS and YYEKEE (reference sequence). Trimming removed 0 bases from V and 5 bases from J; junction bases left unmatched: 3. This CDR3 region has 14 residues. The chain's CDR3 is CASSLGGTGNEQYV. In DNA form, the CDR3 reads TGTGCCAGCAGCTTGGGCGGGACAGGGAACGAGCAGTACGTC.

The V gene is TRBV18, the J gene TRBJ1-5, with 11 bases matching TRBD1. V dropped 2 bases and J dropped 8; count of bases not matched to a gene: 5. This CDR3 is built from 15 residues. The germline V gene has CDR1 KGHSH and CDR2 LQKENI. In nucleotides, the CDR3 is TGTGCCAGCTCACCAGGACAGGGGGCTGGAGAGCCCCAGCATTTT. It yields the protein CASSPGQGAGEPQHF.

The chain is built from TRBV20-1 and TRBJ1-5; 7 bases fit TRBD1. V lost 6 bases to trimming and J lost 6 bases; unmatched junction nucleotides: 2. CDR1 DFQATT and CDR2 SNEGSKA come from the germline V gene (reference sequence). The CDR3 runs 11 residues. The CDR3 sequence is CSARGVQPQHF. The CDR3 bases are TGCAGTGCCAGGGGGGTTCAGCCCCAGCATTTT.

The V and J genes are TRBV7-9 and TRBJ2-2; TRBD1 might be the D (6 bases). The V and J ends lost 5 bases and 4 bases respectively, with 11 bases between them. The CDR3 consists of 14 residues. Germline V CDR1 and CDR2: SEHNR, FQNEAQ (reference sequence). In DNA form, the CDR3 reads TGTGCCAGCAGCCCCCAAGGGGGCACCGGGGAGCTGTTTTTT. Its protein is CASSPQGGTGELFF.

This chain connects TRBV7-8 to TRBJ2-3; D might be TRBD2 (5 bases). This CDR3 comprises 15 residues. The germline V gene encodes CDR1 SGHVS and CDR2 FQNEAQ. Between the trimmed V and J ends, which lost 1 base and 2 bases, there was a span of 10 bases. The DNA for the CDR3 is TGTGCCAGCAGCTTAGAAGAGGGTTTCACAGATACGCAGTATTTT. This gives the protein CASSLEEGFTDTQYF.